Below, one TCR beta chain is given with its context. These data belong to a study of radiotherapy plus CTLA-4 blockade in lung cancer. The overall study: Objective responses arose in 18% of patients, and over 25% experienced disease control.

Trimming stripped 8 bases from V and 0 bases from J, with 5 bases between. Germline CDR1 is SGHAT and CDR2 is FQNNGV. The CDR3 spans 11 residues. Clones were sequenced by immunoSEQ multiplex PCR, and TCRdb holds only the in-frame ones, with some missing. The profile shows over 40,000 clones, 82% of them singletons. The source of this sequence is a human donor with non-small cell lung cancer who had stable disease on radiotherapy plus ipilimumab. This rearrangement joins TRBV11-2 to TRBJ2-7, with D possibly matching TRBD1 (5 bases). This specimen consisted of peripheral blood, obtained from a patient treated with radiotherapy plus ipilimumab. The CDR3 DNA sequence: TGTGCCAGCCAGGGCTCCTACGAGCAGTACTTC. Translated: CASQGSYEQYF.